Given below is one T cell receptor (beta chain) in context. The antigen is unknown. Enrolled patients, whose metastatic non-small-cell lung cancer was chemo-refractory, received focal radiation plus CTLA-4 blockade with ipilimumab. Sequenced by immunoSEQ multiplex PCR; TCRdb stores in-frame clones only, minus some. The sample carries roughly 98,000 clones, 82% recorded once. From germline, CDR1 is SGHAT and CDR2 FQNNGV. This CDR3 region has 13 residues. V dropped 5 bases and J dropped 5; count of bases not matched to a gene: 5. The entry originates in a study of radiotherapy plus CTLA-4 blockade in lung cancer. Study details: The study recorded objective responses in 15% to 20% of patients and disease control in approximately 29%.

Study findings and constraints: According to reports, early shifts in blood T cell clones, alongside interferon-beta, forecast response most accurately.

Here the sequenced sample was peripheral blood, taken from a patient treated with radiotherapy plus ipilimumab. This TCR was sampled from a human donor with non-small cell lung cancer who had a partial response to radiotherapy plus ipilimumab. The genes are TRBV11-2 and TRBJ2-7; 8 bases fit TRBD1. In DNA, the CDR3 is TGTGCCAGCAGCACCGGGACAGGCAACGAGCAGTACTTC. Translating gives CASSTGTGNEQYF.